The rows below give T cell receptor beta chains drawn from one sample of a study of blood T cell repertoires in COVID-19. Repertoires were generated with immunoSEQ multiplex PCR, while TCRdb's copy carries only in-frame clones and drops some. The sample shows 150,000 to 200,000 clones, roughly 87% of them seen only once. Input material: peripheral blood. The source of these receptors is a man aged 18 to 29 who had recovered from COVID-19. Both conserved end residues are part of each CDR3. D genes are given only for firm matches. Size values are once, few and many counts, or a class for expanded clones, and some rows have none.

j_call,clone_size,d_call,v_call,cdr3_aa,cdr3_nt
TRBJ1-6,NA,TRBD1,TRBV28,CASSLGQGGGSPLHF,TGTGCCAGCAGTCTCGGACAGGGCGGAGGTTCACCCCTCCACTTT
TRBJ2-1,NA,NA,TRBV2,CASSVEGRNEQFF,TGTGCCAGCAGTGTCGAGGGCCGGAATGAGCAGTTCTTC
TRBJ1-2,NA,NA,TRBV18,CASSPALAGTQTNYGYTF,TGTGCCAGCTCACCCGCCTTAGCCGGGACACAGACTAACTATGGCTACACCTTC
TRBJ2-5,once,NA,TRBV19,CASSIGQYQETQYF,TGTGCCAGTAGTATAGGACAGTACCAAGAGACCCAGTACTTC
TRBJ1-6,NA,NA,TRBV14,CASSPSVGRNNSPLHF,TGTGCCAGCAGCCCATCGGTGGGGCGAAATAATTCACCCCTCCACTTT
TRBJ1-3,NA,NA,TRBV11-2,CASSLYQPGHFFSGNTIYF,TGTGCCAGCAGCTTATATCAACCGGGACACTTTTTCTCTGGAAACACCATATATTTT
TRBJ2-1,NA,TRBD2,TRBV7-9,CASRDTRAGDNLYNEQFF,TGTGCCAGCAGAGATACCCGAGCGGGGGACAACCTCTACAATGAGCAGTTCTTC
TRBJ2-5,NA,TRBD2,TRBV19,CASSIGLAGKQETQYF,TGTGCCAGTAGTATAGGTCTAGCGGGTAAACAAGAGACCCAGTACTTC
TRBJ2-5,NA,NA,TRBV29-1,CSVEGAGGLETQYF,TGCAGCGTTGAAGGGGCCGGAGGTTTGGAGACCCAGTACTTC
TRBJ2-7,NA,TRBD2,TRBV28,CASSLGRSGSLGEQYF,TGTGCCAGCAGTTTAGGTCGAAGCGGGAGTTTGGGCGAGCAGTACTTC
TRBJ2-3,NA,NA,TRBV7-2,CASSLIVSNTDTQYF,TGTGCCAGCAGCTTAATCGTGAGCAACACAGATACGCAGTATTTT
TRBJ1-1,NA,TRBD1,TRBV7-2,CASRREGAGGSEAFF,TGTGCCAGCAGACGCGAAGGCGCAGGGGGCTCTGAAGCTTTCTTT
TRBJ1-5,NA,TRBD1,TRBV5-1,CASSSTGEKGQPQHF,TGCGCCAGCAGCTCGACAGGGGAAAAAGGGCAGCCCCAGCATTTT
TRBJ2-7,NA,TRBD2,TRBV2,CASRVLAGTSYEQYF,TGTGCCAGCAGGGTACTAGCGGGCACCTCCTACGAGCAGTACTTC
TRBJ2-7,NA,NA,TRBV6-5,CASSREYKNEQYF,TGTGCCAGCAGCCGGGAATATAAGAACGAGCAGTACTTC
TRBJ2-5,NA,TRBD2,TRBV7-9,CASRKRELRETQYF,TGTGCCAGCAGAAAGCGGGAGTTAAGAGAGACCCAGTACTTC